These T cell receptor beta chains were read from a single sample in a study of cytomegalovirus exposure and HLA in healthy donors. Profiling relied on immunoSEQ multiplex PCR, and the TCRdb table lists in-frame clones only, not all of them. The sample consists of about 130,000 clones, about 81% of them appearing once. The sample was PBMCs. These receptors were collected from a middle-aged woman in good health and CMV-seropositive. Both conserved end residues are part of each CDR3. D genes are given only for firm matches. The listing skips clone size in some rows; elsewhere it reads once, few, many or a size class.

cdr3_aa | cdr3_nt | j_call | v_call | d_call | clone_size
CASSARDRTFFRDTEAFF | TGCGCCAGCAGCGCCCGGGACAGGACGTTTTTCCGCGACACTGAAGCTTTCTTT | TRBJ1-1 | TRBV4-1 | TRBD1 | -
CASSPDRANTEAFF | TGTGCCAGCAGCCCCGACAGGGCGAACACTGAAGCTTTCTTT | TRBJ1-1 | TRBV11-1 | TRBD1 | -
CASSRGLAGYNEQFF | TGTGCCAGCAGCCGGGGACTAGCGGGCTACAATGAGCAGTTCTTC | TRBJ2-1 | TRBV9 | TRBD2 | -
CASSEGVAQYF | TGTGCCAGCAGTGAAGGTGTAGCCCAGTACTTC | TRBJ2-5 | TRBV6-1 | - | -
CASSLERGLGTDTQYF | TGCGCCAGCAGCTTGGAGCGGGGGCTGGGCACAGATACGCAGTATTTT | TRBJ2-3 | TRBV5-1 | TRBD2 | few
CASSYDRAKNIQYF | TGTGCCAGCAGTTATGACAGGGCCAAAAACATTCAGTACTTC | TRBJ2-4 | TRBV6-5 | - | -
CASSHGQGNYGYTF | TGTGCCAGCAGTCACGGACAGGGAAACTATGGCTACACCTTC | TRBJ1-2 | TRBV6-4 | TRBD1 | few
CASSFGHSYEQYF | TGTGCCAGCAGCTTTGGGCATTCCTACGAGCAGTACTTC | TRBJ2-7 | TRBV7-9 | - | -
CAIRARGPNTGELFF | TGTGCCATCAGGGCCAGGGGCCCGAACACCGGGGAGCTGTTTTTT | TRBJ2-2 | TRBV10-3 | - | -
CASSFPGSPDTQYF | TGTGCCAGCAGCTTCCCCGGGAGCCCAGATACGCAGTATTTT | TRBJ2-3 | TRBV9 | - | -
CASSSDSRSRQSIEYEQYF | TGTGCCAGCAGCTCAGATAGCCGTAGTAGACAGTCTATAGAATACGAGCAGTACTTC | TRBJ2-7 | TRBV7-9 | - | -
CASSPPTGIHEQFF | TGTGCCAGCAGCCCCCCGACAGGGATCCATGAGCAGTTCTTC | TRBJ2-1 | TRBV7-9 | TRBD1 | -
CAISESTLNTEAFF | TGTGCCATCAGTGAGTCGACTCTGAACACTGAAGCTTTCTTT | TRBJ1-1 | TRBV10-3 | - | few
CASSVASGGYFMDTQYF | TGTGCCAGCAGCGTAGCGAGCGGGGGTTATTTTATGGATACGCAGTATTTT | TRBJ2-3 | TRBV9 | TRBD2 | -
CASSGGQGSDTQYF | TGCGCCAGCAGTGGGGGACAGGGGTCCGATACGCAGTATTTT | TRBJ2-3 | TRBV4-3 | TRBD1 | -
CASSPGGAANEKLFF | TGTGCCAGCAGCCCAGGGGGCGCGGCTAATGAAAAACTGTTTTTT | TRBJ1-4 | TRBV7-9 | TRBD1 | -
CASSPAGPTDTQYF | TGCGCCAGCAGCCCCGCAGGGCCCACAGATACGCAGTATTTT | TRBJ2-3 | TRBV5-1 | - | -
CAWGTGGIYEQYF | TGTGCCTGGGGGACAGGGGGGATCTACGAGCAGTACTTC | TRBJ2-7 | TRBV30 | TRBD1 | -
CAWGPPDSDYEQYF | TGTGCCTGGGGACCCCCGGACTCAGACTACGAGCAGTACTTC | TRBJ2-7 | TRBV30 | - | -
CASSFLTGQDEQYF | TGTGCCAGCAGCTTCTTAACGGGACAGGACGAGCAGTACTTC | TRBJ2-7 | TRBV7-9 | TRBD1 | once
CAAGTGASYEQYF | TGTGCAGCCGGGACAGGGGCCTCCTACGAGCAGTACTTC | TRBJ2-7 | TRBV6-6 | TRBD1 | -
CASSRGTRHKAGNTIYF | TGTGCCAGCAGCAGAGGGACACGCCATAAGGCTGGAAACACCATATATTTT | TRBJ1-3 | TRBV7-9 | - | -
CASSPPGQGNNNEQFF | TGTGCCAGCTCACCACCGGGACAGGGGAATAACAATGAGCAGTTCTTC | TRBJ2-1 | TRBV18 | TRBD1 | -
CASFRAPQRADTQYF | TGTGCCAGCTTCCGAGCACCCCAGAGGGCAGATACGCAGTATTTT | TRBJ2-3 | TRBV7-9 | - | -
CASRQGRGSGANVLTF | TGTGCCAGTCGACAGGGGAGGGGTTCTGGGGCCAACGTCCTGACTTTC | TRBJ2-6 | TRBV28 | - | -
CAISERGQETQYF | TGTGCCATCAGTGAAAGGGGCCAAGAGACCCAGTACTTC | TRBJ2-5 | TRBV10-3 | - | -
CASSPFSADQETQYF | TGTGCCAGCAGCCCCTTTTCTGCAGATCAAGAGACCCAGTACTTC | TRBJ2-5 | TRBV7-6 | - | few
CASSALAGGPRTQYF | TGTGCCAGCAGTGCACTAGCGGGAGGCCCAAGGACCCAGTACTTC | TRBJ2-5 | TRBV28 | TRBD2 | -
CASSIEVAGGQPSYNEQFF | TGTGCCAGTAGTATAGAAGTAGCGGGAGGCCAACCCTCCTACAATGAGCAGTTCTTC | TRBJ2-1 | TRBV19 | TRBD2 | -
CASGDSSYEQYF | TGTGCCAGCGGGGACAGTTCCTACGAGCAGTACTTC | TRBJ2-7 | TRBV19 | TRBD1 | -
CASSPTGVEQPQHF | TGTGCCAGCAGTCCAACCGGGGTGGAACAGCCCCAGCATTTT | TRBJ1-5 | TRBV2 | - | -
CASSLGRNTEAFF | TGCGCCAGCAGCTTGGGCAGGAACACTGAAGCTTTCTTT | TRBJ1-1 | TRBV5-1 | - | few
CASSLADSAAGELFF | TGTGCCAGCAGCTTAGCGGACTCAGCGGCAGGGGAGCTGTTTTTT | TRBJ2-2 | TRBV7-6 | - | -
CSVEDVGGGASGETQYF | TGCAGCGTTGAAGATGTGGGCGGGGGGGCCTCGGGCGAGACCCAGTACTTC | TRBJ2-5 | TRBV29-1 | TRBD2 | -
CASNEGDQPQHF | TGTGCCAGTAATGAGGGGGATCAGCCCCAGCATTTT | TRBJ1-5 | TRBV19 | - | -